Here is one T cell receptor (beta chain) with its context. Its target is not known. The data originate from a study of blood T cells in healthy people across ages. General study findings and limits: With age, beta diversity per million T cells declined roughly linearly, significantly by 30 to 40.

For the second PCR, which ran for roughly 7 to 11 cycles, a sample-barcoded 5' primer and a J-beta primer mix were used. TCRdb reprocessed the 5' RACE reads via MiXCR and lists one record per CDR3 protein. The table lists 900,000 to 950,000 distinct CDR3 sequences, roughly 28% of them singletons, with about 10% in the top ten. RNA extraction gave at least 5.5 micrograms of total RNA per sample. The ends were cut back, 5 bases at V and 3 bases at J, with 14 bases in the middle. The CDR3 length is 14 residues. The V gene's germline CDR1 is DFQATT and CDR2 SNEGSKA (reference sequence). The sample also formed part of further work on T cells of mothers and their children. That work states: Sample barcodes plus 2-4 random nucleotides came from the M1S primer. Related pairs of mothers and children showed slightly higher, non-significant overlap versus unrelated pairs.

The chain combines TRBV20-1 with TRBJ1-5; possibly TRBD1 for D (6 bases). The TCR sequence derives from a woman aged 40-49 years in good health. Sample: blood. In nucleotides, the CDR3 is TGCAGTGCTCCGGACAGAATAGTCAATCAGCCCCAGCATTTT. Translating it yields CSAPDRIVNQPQHF.